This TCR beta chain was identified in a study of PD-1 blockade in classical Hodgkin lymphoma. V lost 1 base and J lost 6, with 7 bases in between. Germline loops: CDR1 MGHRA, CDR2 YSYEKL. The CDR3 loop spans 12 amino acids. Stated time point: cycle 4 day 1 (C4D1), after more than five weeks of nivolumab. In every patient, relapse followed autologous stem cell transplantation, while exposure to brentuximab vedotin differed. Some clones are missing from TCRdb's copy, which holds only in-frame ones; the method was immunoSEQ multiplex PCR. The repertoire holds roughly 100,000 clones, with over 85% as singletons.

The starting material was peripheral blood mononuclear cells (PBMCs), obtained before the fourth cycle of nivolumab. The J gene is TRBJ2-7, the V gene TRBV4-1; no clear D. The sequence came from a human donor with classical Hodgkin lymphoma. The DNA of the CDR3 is TGCGCCAGCAGCCAAGCCATGGGCGAGCAGTACTTC. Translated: CASSQAMGEQYF.